This is a list of T cell receptor beta chains from one sample in a study of T cell repertoires in cytomegalovirus infection. These receptors have no known antigen. Each CDR3 protein gets one entry after TCRdb re-called the reads with MiXCR. In the table there are approximately 350,000 distinct CDR3 sequences, about 32% of which are singletons. This specimen was cultured PBMCs, taken from culture after CMV antigen stimulation. The receptors originated from a human donor in good health (CMV status not recorded). Some clones in this sample may be carry-over from other donors' samples. The CDR3 runs from the conserved cysteine through the conserved F or W. D genes are given only for firm matches. Clone size is given for some rows only: seen once, a few or many times, or a class if the clone is expanded.

len | j_gene | d_gene | v_gene | abundance | CDR3nt | CDR3aa
14 | TRBJ2-1 | TRBD1 | TRBV19 | NA | TGTGCCGTTCAGACAGGGGGCAACTACAATGAGCAGTTCTTC | CAVQTGGNYNEQFF
17 | TRBJ2-2 | TRBD2 | TRBV7-6 | NA | TGTGCTAGCAGCCTCGGACTAGCGGGAGTGAGCACCGGGGAGCTGTTTTTT | CASSLGLAGVSTGELFF
14 | TRBJ2-4 | NA | TRBV7-2 | few | TGTGCCAGCAGCTTACTCTTAGCTCAGAACATTCAGTACTTC | CASSLLLAQNIQYF
15 | TRBJ2-1 | NA | TRBV27 | NA | TGTGCCAGCAGCCAAGGACAGAAGTTTTACAATGAGCAGTTCTTC | CASSQGQKFYNEQFF
15 | TRBJ1-4 | NA | TRBV5-5 | few | TGTGCCAGCAGCGCCGCCGGGGCCCTCTTTGAAAAACTGTTTTTT | CASSAAGALFEKLFF
14 | TRBJ2-3 | NA | TRBV6-8 | NA | TGTGCCAGCAGCCAAACGGGGCTTACAGATACGCAGTATTTT | CASSQTGLTDTQYF
15 | TRBJ2-1 | TRBD2 | TRBV12-3/TRBV12-4 | few | TGTGCCAGCAGTTACCTAGCGGGAGCCTACAATGAGCAGTTCTTC | CASSYLAGAYNEQFF
15 | TRBJ2-5 | NA | TRBV28 | NA | TGTGCCAGCAGTCGGGTGGGGACGGATCAAGAGACCCAGTACTTC | CASSRVGTDQETQYF
17 | TRBJ1-1 | NA | TRBV25-1 | NA | TGTGCCAGCAGTGAAAGCGGGAGGAGATCCATGAACACTGAAGCTTTCTTT | CASSESGRRSMNTEAFF
14 | TRBJ2-1 | NA | TRBV27 | NA | TGTGCCAGCAGTTCCCGTAACCCCGGCTACGGGTCTTTCTTC | CASSSRNPGYGSFF
15 | TRBJ2-7 | NA | TRBV7-2 | many | TGTGCCAGCAGCTTAGGATTCGGTTCACCTACGAAGCAGTACTTC | CASSLGFGSPTKQYF
15 | TRBJ1-5 | TRBD1 | TRBV12-3/TRBV12-4 | few | TGTGCCAGCAAACGGGGACAGGGGGCTTTTGAGCCCCAGCATTTT | CASKRGQGAFEPQHF
19 | TRBJ1-5 | TRBD1 | TRBV24-1 | NA | TGTGCCACCAGTGATTCCACCGGGACAGAATTTAATAGCAATCAGCCCCAGCATTTT | CATSDSTGTEFNSNQPQHF
18 | TRBJ2-3 | TRBD2 | TRBV7-2 | many | TGTGCCAGCAGCTCCCCTACTAGCGGGGGAGGGAGCACAGATACGCAGTATTTT | CASSSPTSGGGSTDTQYF
15 | TRBJ1-5 | NA | TRBV27 | NA | TGTGCCAGCAGTTTAACCCGGGACAGCAATCAGCCCCAGCATTTT | CASSLTRDSNQPQHF
16 | TRBJ2-1 | TRBD2 | TRBV19 | NA | TGTGCCAGTAGTATAGATGGTAGCGGGGTATTCAATGAGCAGTTCTTC | CASSIDGSGVFNEQFF
13 | TRBJ1-3 | NA | TRBV19 | NA | TGTGCCACCACGAGGAGCTCTGGAAACACCATATATTTT | CATTRSSGNTIYF